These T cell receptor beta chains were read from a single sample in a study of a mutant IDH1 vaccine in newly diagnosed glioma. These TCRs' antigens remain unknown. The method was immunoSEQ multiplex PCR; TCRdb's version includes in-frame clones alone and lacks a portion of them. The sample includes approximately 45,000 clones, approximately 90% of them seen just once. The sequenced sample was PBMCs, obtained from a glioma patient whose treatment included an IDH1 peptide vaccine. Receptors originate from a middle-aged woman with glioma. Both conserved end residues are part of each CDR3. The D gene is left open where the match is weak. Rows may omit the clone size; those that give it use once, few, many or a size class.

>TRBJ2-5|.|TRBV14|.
CASSQGLVGETQYF
TGTGCCAGCAGCCAAGGACTAGTGGGGGAGACCCAGTACTTC
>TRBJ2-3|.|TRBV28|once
CASSAGRTDTQYF
TGTGCCAGCAGCGCGGGACGTACAGATACGCAGTATTTT
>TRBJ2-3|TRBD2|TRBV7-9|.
CASSPDQSSGRTDTQYF
TGTGCCAGCAGCCCAGACCAGTCTAGCGGGAGGACAGATACGCAGTATTTT
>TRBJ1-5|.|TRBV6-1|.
CASVPRAVNQPQHF
TGTGCCAGCGTTCCGAGGGCCGTGAATCAGCCCCAGCATTTT
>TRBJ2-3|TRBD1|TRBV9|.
CASSVMTGATHTDTQYF
TGTGCCAGCAGCGTTATGACAGGGGCGACCCACACAGATACGCAGTATTTT
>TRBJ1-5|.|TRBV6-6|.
CASKGIGNQPQHF
TGTGCCAGCAAGGGGATAGGCAATCAGCCCCAGCATTTT
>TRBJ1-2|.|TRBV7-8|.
CASSLEVRVNYGYTF
TGTGCCAGCAGCTTAGAAGTGCGCGTAAATTATGGCTACACCTTC
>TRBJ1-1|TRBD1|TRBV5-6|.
CASSTGQGTTRTWAFF
TGTGCCAGCAGCACCGGACAGGGGACGACCCGAACTTGGGCTTTCTTT
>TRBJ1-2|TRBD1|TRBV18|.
CASSRQGGQGVDGYTF
TGTGCCAGCTCACGGCAAGGAGGACAGGGGGTAGATGGCTACACCTTC
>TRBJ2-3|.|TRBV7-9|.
CASSPKPLDTQYF
TGTGCCAGCAGCCCAAAGCCCTTGGATACGCAGTATTTT
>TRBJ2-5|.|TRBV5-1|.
CASSSQETQYF
TGCGCCAGCAGCTCCCAAGAGACCCAGTACTTC
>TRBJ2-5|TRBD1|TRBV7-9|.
CASSFSDRGRFETQYF
TGTGCCAGCAGTTTTTCGGACAGGGGGCGTTTTGAGACCCAGTACTTC
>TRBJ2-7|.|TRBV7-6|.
CASRGPASYEQYF
TGTGCCAGCAGGGGTCCCGCTTCCTACGAGCAGTACTTC
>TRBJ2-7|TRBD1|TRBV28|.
CASRTYPGGQDEQYF
TGTGCCAGCAGGACATACCCAGGGGGCCAGGACGAGCAGTACTTC
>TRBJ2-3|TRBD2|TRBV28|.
CASSPTPGLAADTQYF
TGTGCCAGCAGTCCCACCCCGGGACTAGCAGCGGATACGCAGTATTTT
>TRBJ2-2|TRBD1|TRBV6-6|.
CASSRDRAAGELFF
TGTGCCAGCAGCCGGGACAGGGCGGCCGGGGAGCTGTTTTTT